Below are 18 T cell receptor beta chains sequenced from a single sample in a study of CD8 T cells in ankylosing spondylitis. Overall study findings and caveats: Eight or nine highly homologous variants made up a TCR beta motif that seemed to typify ankylosing spondylitis blood.

No antigen has been assigned to these receptors. A single record per CDR3 protein comes from TCRdb applying MiXCR to the 5' RACE reads. The sample carries around 770,000 distinct CDR3 sequences, approximately 12% recorded once. Source material: blood, either unsorted or a sorted T cell fraction (not recorded which). Receptors were obtained from a male donor with ankylosing spondylitis.

V usage is TRBV3-1 and J usage is TRBJ2-2; 7 positions match TRBD1. The CDR3 spans 15 residues. Germline V gene data show CDR1 as LGHDT and CDR2 as YNNKEL (reference sequence). V lost 6 bases and J lost 5; bases outside the gene matches: 9. CDR3 in DNA: TGTGCCAGCAGTAAGGACAGGTGGACTACCGGGGAGCTGTTTTTT. Its translation: CASSKDRWTTGELFF.

V usage is TRBV4-3 and J usage is TRBJ2-1; 7 bases are shared with TRBD2. Germline CDR1 reads LGHNA; CDR2 reads YSLEER. The J segment lost 2 bases and the V segment lost 2 bases, leaving 3 bases of the junction unmatched. The CDR3 runs to 15 residues. The CDR3, as DNA: TGCGCCAGCAGCCAACCCCGGGGGGCCTACAATGAGCAGTTCTTC. It is translated as CASSQPRGAYNEQFF.

In the case of this clonotype: This may be a read error: a much more frequent sequence differs by one nucleotide. The chain has TRBV29-1 and TRBJ1-1, with 7 positions matching TRBD1. The length of the CDR3 is 13 residues. The germline gives CDR1 SQVTM, CDR2 ANQGSEA. DNA of the CDR3: TGCGGCGTTGACGACAGGGTGAACACTGAAGCTTTCTTT. Protein: CGVDDRVNTEAFF.

V usage is TRBV7-6 and J usage is TRBJ2-1; no firm D call. This CDR3 spans 16 amino acids. Trimming pared 1 base from V and 4 bases from J, leaving 14 bases between. CDR1 and CDR2 (germline): SGHVS, FNYEAQ. CDR3: CASSLVGNDQYNEQFF. The CDR3 DNA is TGTGCCAGCAGCTTAGTGGGTAACGACCAATACAATGAGCAGTTCTTC.

This clonotype was seen only a few times. This chain connects TRBV5-6 to TRBJ1-2; no reliable D call. Germline V CDR1 and CDR2: SGHDT, YYEEEE. Deletions cut 0 bases from V and 4 bases from J, with 7 bases between. There are 13 residues in the CDR3. For the CDR3, the DNA is TGTGCCAGCAGCTTGGTATTCGGCTATGGCTACACCTTC. It codes for CASSLVFGYGYTF.

DNA for the CDR3: TGTGCCAGCTCAATCCGGACCGATGGCTACACCTTC. It yields the protein CASSIRTDGYTF. V is TRBV18 and J is TRBJ1-2; D ambiguous. The CDR3 is 12 amino acids. Germline CDR1 and CDR2: KGHSH and LQKENI. The V gene lost 5 bases and the J gene lost 6 bases, with 10 bases spanning the gap.

This clonotype was counted only a few times. This rearrangement joins TRBV6-5 to TRBJ1-1, with TRBD1 matching over 9 bases. CDR1 and CDR2 (germline): MNHEY, SVGAGI. V trimming: 2 bases; J trimming: 7 bases; junction bases outside the gene matches: 14. The CDR3 sequence is 17 residues long. The CDR3 sequence is CASSYTLSPGTGIEAFF. CDR3 DNA: TGTGCCAGCAGTTACACCCTCTCGCCCGGGACAGGGATTGAAGCTTTCTTT.

This clonotype has ten or more counts. This chain links TRBV29-1 with TRBJ2-1; weak D call: TRBD1 (5 bases). Germline values: CDR1 SQVTM, CDR2 ANQGSEA. V lost 1 base and J 7 bases, leaving 8 bases between the germline ends. CDR3 size: 12 residues. Here the CDR3 reads CSVEGPGNEQFF. The CDR3 DNA reads as TGCAGCGTTGAAGGGCCAGGGAATGAGCAGTTCTTC.

J is TRBJ1-6 and V is TRBV20-1; tentative D call: TRBD1 (5 bases). Trimming removed 5 bases from V and 1 base from J, with 18 bases in between. The germline gives CDR1 DFQATT, CDR2 SNEGSKA (reference sequence). CDR3 length: 17 residues. The CDR3 loop is CSAAPPGGRSYNSPLHF. CDR3 nucleotide sequence: TGCAGTGCTGCCCCTCCCGGGGGGAGGTCCTATAATTCACCCCTCCACTTT.

This clonotype has at least ten counts. The chain joins TRBV20-1 to TRBJ2-7; 8 nucleotides agree with TRBD1. Looked up from germline, CDR1 is DFQATT and CDR2 is SNEGSKA (reference sequence). This CDR3 has 13 amino acids. J lost 7 bases, V lost 3 bases, and 8 bases had no gene match. This CDR3 is CSARAGGYGEQYF. As DNA, the CDR3 is TGCAGTGCTAGGGCAGGGGGCTATGGTGAGCAGTACTTC.

The CDR3 region has the DNA TGCAGTGCTTCGGACGCTAGCCCCGCGAACACCGGGGAGCTGTTTTTT. It translates to CSASDASPANTGELFF. The rearrangement links TRBV20-1 to TRBJ2-2; the D gene is possibly TRBD2 (5 bases). The germline V and J ends were trimmed by 5 bases and 0 bases, with 16 bases remaining between them. This CDR3 has 16 amino acids. Germline V gene sequence: CDR1 DFQATT, CDR2 SNEGSKA (reference sequence).

The V and J genes are TRBV7-2 and TRBJ1-5; D is ambiguous. The germline V gene has CDR1 SGHTA and CDR2 FQGNSA. The CDR3 contains 14 residues. Trimming removed 2 bases from V and 7 bases from J, with 12 bases in between. This CDR3 reads CASSLRDNRQPQHF. The CDR3, as DNA: TGTGCCAGCAGCTTACGCGACAATCGACAGCCCCAGCATTTT.

This clonotype has a count of ten or more. The genes are TRBV27 and TRBJ1-2; D is undetermined. Looked up from germline, CDR1 is MNHEY and CDR2 is SMNVEV (reference sequence). The CDR3 contains 15 residues. Trimming stripped 0 bases from V and 4 bases from J, with 12 bases between. CDR3 in DNA: TGTGCCAGCAGTTTATCGGACCCAAGGCGCTATGGCTACACCTTC. It codes for CASSLSDPRRYGYTF.

There are a few counts of this clonotype. The chain has TRBV7-2 and TRBJ2-4; no definite D call. The CDR3 is 14 residues long. CDR1 and CDR2 from the germline V gene are SGHTA and FQGNSA. The V end was cut by 3 bases, the J end by 2 bases, with 8 bases between. The CDR3 here is CASSFRYSKNIQYF. As DNA, the CDR3 is TGTGCCAGCAGCTTTCGATATTCCAAAAACATTCAGTACTTC.

The chain employs TRBV3-1 and TRBJ2-2; D uncertain. The germline V gene has CDR1 LGHDT and CDR2 YNNKEL (reference sequence). The V and J ends lost 6 bases and 6 bases respectively, with 11 bases between them. This CDR3 is built from 13 residues. CDR3 DNA sequence: TGTGCCAGCAGACCGAGTATTTCCGGGGAGCTGTTTTTT. Translation: CASRPSISGELFF.

This clonotype was seen ten or more times. V and J are TRBV4-3 and TRBJ1-6, with 11 positions matching TRBD1. After removal of 4 bases from V and 4 bases from J, the junction contained 6 bases not matched to a gene. The CDR3 has 17 amino acids. Germline V gene data show CDR1 as LGHNA and CDR2 as YSLEER. The CDR3 here is CASSLVGDRGYNSPLHF. CDR3 DNA: TGCGCCAGCAGCCTCGTTGGGGACAGGGGGTATAATTCACCCCTCCACTTT.

This clonotype was detected many times. A read error may produce the germline difference seen at one junction end. The chain is built from TRBV5-1 and TRBJ2-3; no firm D call. The germline CDR1 and CDR2 sequences are SGHRS and YFSETQ. The CDR3 contains 12 residues. The CDR3 sequence: CASSSPTDTQYF. The DNA for the CDR3 is TGTGCCAGCTCATCACCCACAGATACGCAGTATTTT.

Many counts were recorded for this clonotype. The chain has TRBV7-2 and TRBJ2-3; D remains ambiguous. Germline V gene data show CDR1 as SGHTA and CDR2 as FQGNSA. Trimming removed 3 bases at V and 3 bases at J, with 7 bases between. The CDR3 consists of 13 residues. The CDR3 DNA is TGTGCCAGCAGCTTGGCCCGTACAGATACGCAGTATTTT. Residues: CASSLARTDTQYF. The full variable domain, its missing parts supplied by reference TRBV7-2 and TRBJ2-3, is GAGVSQSPSNKVTEKGKDVELRCDPISGHTALYWYRQSLGQGLEFLIYFQGNSAPDKSGLPSDRFSAERTGGSVSTLTIQRTQQEDSAVYLCASSLARTDTQYFGPGTRLTVL.